This entry lists 28 T cell receptor beta chains sequenced from one sample in a study of T cell responses to AZD1222 COVID-19 vaccine. Assay used: immunoSEQ multiplex PCR; TCRdb lists only in-frame clones, some missing. The profile shows about 140,000 clones, almost 95% of them singletons. The source material was peripheral blood, sampled 28 days after the second AZD1222 dose. These receptors came from an adult who received the AZD1222 COVID-19 vaccine.

The V call is TRBV7-9, the J call TRBJ1-4; D remains unclear. The CDR3 has 12 residues. The V gene's germline CDR1 is SEHNR and CDR2 FQNEAQ (reference sequence). Trimming removed 5 bases at V and 8 bases at J, with 9 bases between. The CDR3 DNA sequence: TGTGCCAGCAGCCCATCGGGGGAAAAACTGTTTTTT. Translated: CASSPSGEKLFF.

This clone was detected only a few times. Here the CDR3 reads CASSTTGYGYTF. For the CDR3, the DNA is TGTGCCAGCAGTACCACAGGCTATGGCTACACCTTC. J is TRBJ1-2 and V is TRBV2; possibly TRBD1 for D (5 bases). V was pared by 5 bases and J by 4 bases, with 8 bases between. CDR1 is SNHLY, CDR2 FYNNEI, per germline. The CDR3 totals 12 residues.

This clone occurred once. CDR3 bases: TGTGCCAGCAGTTACGTAGGGGCAAGGCAGCCCCAGCATTTT. This codes for CASSYVGARQPQHF. V and J are TRBV6-2 or TRBV6-3 and TRBJ1-5; tentative D call: TRBD1 (5 bases). The V gene lost 2 bases and the J gene lost 7 bases, with 12 bases spanning the gap. The germline CDR1 and CDR2 sequences are MNHEY and SVGEGT. The CDR3 extends over 14 amino acids.

V usage is TRBV6-4 and J usage is TRBJ1-1; D perhaps matches TRBD1 (5 bases). CDR1 and CDR2 (germline): MRHNA, SNTAGT. V lost 5 bases to trimming and J lost 6 bases, with 16 bases between them. CDR3 size: 14 residues. The CDR3 reads CASSPRGLPSEAFF. CDR3 DNA sequence: TGTGCCAGCAGTCCGCGGGGCCTGCCATCTGAAGCTTTCTTT.

V is TRBV6-5 and J is TRBJ2-1; D is possibly TRBD2 (5 bases). The germline V gene encodes CDR1 MNHEY and CDR2 SVGAGI. This CDR3 region has 14 residues. The V gene lost 8 bases and the J gene lost 0 bases, with 11 bases spanning the gap. The CDR3 DNA is TGTGCCAGCGTTCTAGCAGACTCCTACAATGAGCAGTTCTTC. Protein: CASVLADSYNEQFF.

The J gene is TRBJ2-5, the V gene TRBV6-5, with 8 bases lining up with TRBD1. This CDR3 has 13 residues. CDR1 MNHEY and CDR2 SVGAGI come from the germline V gene. Losses at the gene ends were 6 bases for V and 5 bases for J; bases not matched to a gene: 5. The CDR3 region is CASRPGGLETQYF. The DNA for the CDR3 is TGTGCCAGCAGGCCAGGGGGCCTGGAGACCCAGTACTTC.

The genes are TRBV20-1 and TRBJ2-5; D perhaps matches TRBD2 (5 bases). The CDR3 has 13 residues. The germline gives CDR1 DFQATT, CDR2 SNEGSKA (reference sequence). V lost 3 bases, J lost 5 bases, and 13 bases lay in between. The CDR3 loop reads CSASRLAMETQYF. Here the CDR3 DNA reads TGCAGTGCTAGTCGGCTAGCTATGGAGACCCAGTACTTC.

This clone was counted once. The chain recombines TRBV5-4 with TRBJ2-5; a weak D match, TRBD2 (5 bases). Germline assignment: CDR1 SGHNT and CDR2 YYREEE (reference sequence). The length of the CDR3 is 12 residues. V lost 0 bases and J 6 bases, leaving 6 bases between the germline ends. The CDR3 nucleotides read TGTGCCAGCAGCTTGGGAGGGAAGACCCAGTACTTC. Translated: CASSLGGKTQYF.

The rearrangement links TRBV14 to TRBJ1-2; no definite D call. The CDR3 contains 11 residues. Looked up from germline, CDR1 is SGHDN and CDR2 is FVKESK. Between the trimmed V and J ends, which lost 3 bases and 7 bases, there was a span of 6 bases. CDR3 sequence reads: CASSQGGGYTF. The CDR3 nucleotides are TGTGCCAGCAGCCAGGGAGGTGGCTACACCTTC.

This clone occurred a few times. The chain combines TRBV19 with TRBJ2-7; no reliable D call. The CDR3 consists of 14 residues. Germline V lookup: CDR1 LNHDA, CDR2 SQIVND (reference sequence). V lost 5 bases, J lost 5 bases, and 16 bases lay in between. The CDR3 DNA reads TGTGCCAGTAGTCCCCGAGGAGCCCTCGACGAGCAGTACTTC. Encoded protein: CASSPRGALDEQYF.

The CDR3 here is CASSRGLARGELFF. The CDR3 nucleotides are TGTGCCAGCAGCCGTGGACTAGCGAGGGGGGAGCTGTTTTTT. J is TRBJ2-2 and V is TRBV7-2; 9 nucleotides match TRBD2. Trimming removed 5 bases from V and 8 bases from J; junction bases left unmatched: 6. The CDR3 is 14 residues long. The germline V gene has CDR1 SGHTA and CDR2 FQGNSA.

The V gene is TRBV28, the J gene TRBJ2-7; D is possibly TRBD1 or TRBD2 (5 bases each). Germline V gene lookup returns CDR1 MDHEN and CDR2 SYDVKM. The ends were cut back, 2 bases at V and 7 bases at J, with 15 bases in the middle. The CDR3 extends over 14 amino acids. For the CDR3, the DNA is TGTGCCAGCAGTTTAGTGGGACGGAAGTGGGAGCAGTACTTC. Translation gives CASSLVGRKWEQYF.

This chain connects TRBV9 to TRBJ2-3; tentatively, D is TRBD2 (5 bases). The germline CDR1 and CDR2 sequences are SGDLS and YYNGEE. The CDR3 spans 13 residues. The V gene lost 3 bases and the J gene lost 7 bases, with 12 bases spanning the gap. CDR3 DNA: TGTGCCAGCAGCGGTAGCGTACCGAATACGCAGTATTTT. It translates to CASSGSVPNTQYF.

The chain uses TRBV6-1 and TRBJ1-5; D ambiguous. Between the trimmed V and J ends, which lost 1 base and 0 bases, there was a span of 7 bases. Germline V lookup: CDR1 MNHNS, CDR2 SASEGT. The CDR3 totals 15 residues. CDR3 sequence reads: CASSEDRPSNQPQHF. CDR3 in DNA: TGTGCCAGCAGTGAAGACAGACCTAGCAATCAGCCCCAGCATTTT.

The gene calls are TRBV19 and TRBJ1-1, with a tentative D call TRBD1 (6 bases). Germline loops: CDR1 LNHDA, CDR2 SQIVND (reference sequence). There are 15 residues in the CDR3. Trimming pared 7 bases from V and 4 bases from J, leaving 19 bases between. The CDR3 bases are TGTGCCAGTACCTCCCCTGTTGAGGGGGGCACTGAAGCTTTCTTT. This encodes CASTSPVEGGTEAFF.

The chain carries TRBV7-9 and TRBJ1-1; D is possibly TRBD1 (5 bases). The CDR3 has 14 residues. Trimming removed 5 bases at V and 7 bases at J, with 17 bases between. Germline CDR1 SEHNR, CDR2 FQNEAQ (reference sequence). CDR3 DNA sequence: TGTGCCAGCAGCCGAACCGGGACGCCTGGTGAAGCTTTCTTT. Its translation: CASSRTGTPGEAFF.

The chain couples TRBV12-3 or TRBV12-4 to TRBJ1-1; D remains ambiguous. V lost 7 bases to trimming and J lost 8 bases, with 11 bases between them. This CDR3 is 11 amino acids long. The CDR3 protein is CASTYEREAFF. DNA of the CDR3: TGTGCCAGCACCTATGAGCGGGAAGCTTTCTTT.

The J gene is TRBJ1-1, the V gene TRBV19; no reliable D call. V shed 2 bases and J shed 1 base, with 5 bases lying between them. The germline V gene has CDR1 LNHDA and CDR2 SQIVND (reference sequence). CDR3 length equals 13 residues. The CDR3 DNA reads as TGTGCCAGTAGTATAACCTCGAACACTGAAGCTTTCTTT. Encoded protein: CASSITSNTEAFF.

The chain uses TRBV5-3 and TRBJ1-3; TRBD1 might be the D (5 bases). TRBV5-3 is noted as an ORF with a role that remains uncertain. Trimming cost V 2 bases and J 1 base, with 13 bases left between them. This CDR3 has 16 residues. The CDR3 bases are TGTGCCAGAAGCTTCGAGGGGTTGAGGTCTGGAAACACCATATATTTT. Its translation: CARSFEGLRSGNTIYF.

The V call is TRBV9, the J call TRBJ2-3, with TRBD2 identical over 8 bases. The germline V gene encodes CDR1 SGDLS and CDR2 YYNGEE. CDR3 length: 15 residues. J lost 1 base, V lost 3 bases, and 4 bases had no gene match. Written as DNA, the CDR3 is TGTGCCAGCAGCGCACTCGGGGGGGGCACAGATACGCAGTATTTT. This gives the protein CASSALGGGTDTQYF.

This clone was counted at least ten times. The chain employs TRBV12-5 and TRBJ1-5; D gene uncertain. The CDR3 contains 13 residues. Germline CDR1 reads LGHNT; CDR2 reads FRNRAP. V lost 2 bases and J lost 1, with 3 bases in between. This CDR3 reads CASGLRSNQPQHF. CDR3 sequence (DNA): TGTGCTAGTGGTTTGAGGAGCAATCAGCCCCAGCATTTT.

The count of this clone is one. J is TRBJ1-2 and V is TRBV7-2, with 11 nucleotides matching TRBD1. The CDR3 has 15 residues. Germline V lookup: CDR1 SGHTA, CDR2 FQGNSA. J lost 5 bases, V lost 5 bases, and 7 bases had no gene match. The CDR3 region has the DNA TGTGCCAGCAGCGCCAGGACAGGGGGCGGATATGGCTACACCTTC. This gives the protein CASSARTGGGYGYTF.

The chain employs TRBV7-9 and TRBJ1-3; D is undetermined. This CDR3 is 11 amino acids long. V was trimmed by 5 bases and J by 7 bases, leaving 6 bases between them. Germline lookup yields CDR1 SEHNR and CDR2 FQNEAQ (reference sequence). The CDR3 DNA sequence: TGTGCCAGCAGCCTACAGAACACCATATATTTT. This sequence encodes CASSLQNTIYF.

This chain links TRBV15 with TRBJ1-5; 11 bases fit TRBD1. Germline assignment: CDR1 LNHNV and CDR2 YYDKDF (reference sequence). J gave up 2 bases and V 5 bases, and 14 bases lay outside the gene matches. This CDR3 is 19 amino acids long. The DNA of the CDR3 is TGTGCCACCAGCTACCGTCGGACAGGGGGCACTCGGGGCAATCAGCCCCAGCATTTT. Translated: CATSYRRTGGTRGNQPQHF.

CDR3 sequence reads: CASKPERYPYEQYF. CDR3 bases: TGTGCCAGCAAACCCGAGCGATATCCCTACGAGCAGTACTTC. The chain uses TRBV28 and TRBJ2-7; unclear D gene. V was clipped by 7 bases and J by 2 bases, with 15 bases between them. Per germline, CDR1 MDHEN and CDR2 SYDVKM. This CDR3 contains 14 residues.

This chain connects TRBV6-5 to TRBJ1-5, with 8 bases that match TRBD1. The V segment lost 5 bases and the J segment 6 bases; nucleotides outside the gene matches: 3. Germline V gene data show CDR1 as MNHEY and CDR2 as SVGAGI. The CDR3 is 13 amino acids. The CDR3 reads CASSRTGSQPQHF. CDR3 bases: TGTGCCAGCAGTAGGACAGGGTCTCAGCCCCAGCATTTT.

The chain uses TRBV6-5 and TRBJ2-3, with unresolved D. CDR1 and CDR2 from the germline V gene are MNHEY and SVGAGI. V lost 6 bases to trimming and J lost 8 bases, with 15 bases between them. This CDR3 is 13 amino acids long. CDR3 residues: CASSPSSLGTQYF. Written as DNA, the CDR3 is TGTGCCAGCAGCCCCTCCTCCCTGGGTACGCAGTATTTT.

The chain recombines TRBV5-1 with TRBJ2-2; perhaps TRBD1 as D (6 bases). V dropped 7 bases and J dropped 6 bases, with 7 bases sitting between them. Per germline, CDR1 SGHRS and CDR2 YFSETQ. The CDR3 runs to 11 residues. CDR3 region: CASSGAGELFF. The CDR3 DNA follows: TGCGCCAGCTCAGGGGCCGGGGAGCTGTTTTTT.